The 8 T cell receptor beta chains in this list originate from one sample, sequenced in a study of blood T cell repertoires in COVID-19. Sequencing used immunoSEQ multiplex PCR; TCRdb keeps in-frame clones, though not all of them. Here the sample spans nearly 90,000 clones, about 92% being singletons. What was sequenced was peripheral blood. The receptors come from a man between 18 and 29 years old with COVID-19, enrolled during active disease.

This clone is a singleton in its sample. The chain has TRBV27 and TRBJ2-1; D ambiguous. V lost 0 bases to trimming and J lost 0 bases, with 9 bases between them. Germline-derived CDR1 and CDR2 are MNHEY and SMNVEV (reference sequence). The CDR3 extends over 16 amino acids. CDR3 sequence reads: CASSLSPGRSYNEQFF. The DNA for the CDR3 is TGTGCCAGCAGTTTATCGCCAGGCCGCTCCTACAATGAGCAGTTCTTC.

V usage is TRBV5-1 and J usage is TRBJ2-2; tentative D call: TRBD2 (5 bases). The length of the CDR3 is 14 residues. The V end was cut by 4 bases, the J end by 4 bases, with 11 bases between. Germline V lookup: CDR1 SGHRS, CDR2 YFSETQ. The chain's CDR3 is CASSLGLGTGELFF. CDR3 in DNA: TGCGCCAGCAGCCTCGGACTTGGCACCGGGGAGCTGTTTTTT.

In this sample, this clone turned up once. V usage is TRBV28 and J usage is TRBJ1-3, with a tentative D call TRBD1 (6 bases). This CDR3 contains 14 residues. CDR1 and CDR2 from the germline V gene are MDHEN and SYDVKM. Trimming cost V 3 bases and J 4 bases, with 10 bases left between them. The CDR3 region has the DNA TGTGCCAGCAGTTTTGGGGGCGGCGGAAACACCATATATTTT. It translates to CASSFGGGGNTIYF.

CDR3 region: CATSRDITRMNYGYTF. DNA for the CDR3: TGTGCCACCAGCAGAGATATAACGCGGATGAACTATGGCTACACCTTC. The J gene is TRBJ1-2, the V gene TRBV15, with no clear D. Trimming removed 0 bases from V and 2 bases from J, with 13 bases in between. Germline-derived CDR1 and CDR2 are LNHNV and YYDKDF (reference sequence). CDR3 length: 16 residues.

The chain combines TRBV6-2 or TRBV6-3 with TRBJ1-4; 8 bases are a match to TRBD1. J was trimmed by 4 bases and V by 4 bases; bases with no gene match: 8. Germline V gene data show CDR1 as MNHEY and CDR2 as SVGEGT. The length of the CDR3 is 16 residues. The CDR3 spells CASSSTGAEINEKLFF. DNA for the CDR3: TGTGCCAGCAGTTCGACAGGGGCGGAGATTAATGAAAAACTGTTTTTT.

CDR3 protein: CASSLYGSNQPQHF. The CDR3 DNA reads as TGTGCCAGCAGCTTATACGGTAGCAATCAGCCCCAGCATTTT. The chain employs TRBV7-9 and TRBJ1-5; D not certain. V shed 2 bases and J shed 0 bases, with 5 bases lying between them. The CDR3 contains 14 residues. Germline loops: CDR1 SEHNR, CDR2 FQNEAQ (reference sequence).

This rearrangement joins TRBV7-3 to TRBJ1-3; D is perhaps TRBD1 (6 bases). Deletions cut 4 bases from V and 5 bases from J, with 9 bases between. The V gene's germline CDR1 is SGHTA and CDR2 FQGTGA. CDR3 length: 13 amino acids. In DNA, the CDR3 is TGTGCCAGCAGCTGGGGGCCCCGAAACACCATATATTTT. This sequence encodes CASSWGPRNTIYF.

This sequence joins TRBV6-6 and TRBJ2-7; 11 nucleotides line up with TRBD1. V was clipped by 2 bases and J by 5 bases; unmatched bases: 5. The germline gives CDR1 MNHNY, CDR2 SVGAGI (reference sequence). There are 15 residues in the CDR3. CDR3: CASSYPDRGRNEQYF. The DNA for the CDR3 is TGTGCCAGCAGTTACCCGGACAGGGGGCGGAACGAGCAGTACTTC.